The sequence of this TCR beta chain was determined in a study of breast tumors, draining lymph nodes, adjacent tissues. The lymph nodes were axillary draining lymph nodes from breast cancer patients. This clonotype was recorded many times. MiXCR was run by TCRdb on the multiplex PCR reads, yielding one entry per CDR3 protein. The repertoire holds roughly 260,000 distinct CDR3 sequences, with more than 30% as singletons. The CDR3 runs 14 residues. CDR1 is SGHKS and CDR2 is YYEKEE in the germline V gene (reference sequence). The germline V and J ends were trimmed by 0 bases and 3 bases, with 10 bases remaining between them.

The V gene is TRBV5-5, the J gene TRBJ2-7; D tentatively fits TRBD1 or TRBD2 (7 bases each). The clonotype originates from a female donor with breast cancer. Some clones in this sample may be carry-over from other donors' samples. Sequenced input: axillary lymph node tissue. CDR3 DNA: TGTGCCAGCAGCTTGGCCAGGGGGGGCTACGAGCAGTACTTC. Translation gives CASSLARGGYEQYF.